These 14 T cell receptor beta chains were sequenced from one sample in a study of T cells in Graves' hyperthyroidism and ophthalmopathy. TCR beta CDR3 regions were amplified from RNA. TCR CDR3 regions were first amplified by RT-PCR with HTBI primers. Each CDR3 protein gets one entry after TCRdb re-called the multiplex PCR reads with MiXCR. The repertoire includes fewer than 750,000 distinct CDR3 sequences, around 45% of them detected once, and roughly 8.2% sits in the top ten. The sequenced material came from peripheral blood or thyroid tissue (not recorded which). These receptors were collected from a woman aged 18 to 35 with Graves' hyperthyroidism.

The V and J genes are TRBV5-1 and TRBJ2-2; D may be TRBD2 (6 bases). Germline CDR1 and CDR2: SGHRS and YFSETQ. V was trimmed by 4 bases and J by 4 bases, leaving 23 bases between them. The length of the CDR3 is 18 residues. The chain's CDR3 is CASSPEPRDCLGTGELFF. In nucleotides, the CDR3 is TGCGCCAGCAGCCCAGAACCGAGGGACTGCCTAGGCACCGGGGAGCTGTTTTTT. Full variable domain (rest looked up from reference TRBV5-1 and TRBJ2-2): KAGVTQTPRYLIKTRGQQVTLSCSPISGHRSVSWYQQTPGQGLQFLFEYFSETQRNKGNFPGRFSGRQFSNSRSEMNVSTLELGDSALYLCASSPEPRDCLGTGELFFGEGSRLTVL.

The J gene is TRBJ2-6, the V gene TRBV2, with 7 positions matching TRBD1. The CDR3 is made up of 16 amino acids. V lost 6 bases, J lost 3 bases, and 8 bases stayed unmatched. Germline V gene sequence: CDR1 SNHLY, CDR2 FYNNEI. CDR3 protein: CASRADRARGANVLTF. Written as DNA, the CDR3 is TGTGCCAGCAGAGCCGACAGGGCTCGTGGGGCCAACGTCCTGACTTTC.

This clonotype was seen ten or more times. The chain uses TRBV7-2 and TRBJ2-5, with 9 bases that match TRBD2. Germline trimming cut 5 bases from V and 5 bases from J; bases unmatched to any gene: 15. Germline-derived CDR1 and CDR2 are SGHTA and FQGNSA. The CDR3 covers 17 residues. The CDR3 DNA is TGTGCCAGCAGCCCCCCGAAGCGGGAGGTGAGGTGGGAGACCCAGTACTTC. Translation gives CASSPPKREVRWETQYF.

The table lists this clonotype with many counts. The V and J genes are TRBV2 and TRBJ2-7; maybe TRBD1 (7 bases). V gave up 10 bases and J gave up 6 bases, with 19 bases separating them. CDR1 SNHLY and CDR2 FYNNEI come from the germline V gene. This CDR3 has 13 residues. The CDR3 coding sequence is TGTGCCAACAGGGGAGGTTCAAAGGGCGAGCAGTACTTC. Protein sequence: CANRGGSKGEQYF.

This chain connects TRBV20-1 to TRBJ1-6; 9 positions match TRBD1. From germline, CDR1 is DFQATT and CDR2 SNEGSKA (reference sequence). V lost 0 bases and J lost 10; bases outside the gene matches: 4. The CDR3 extends over 14 amino acids. This CDR3 reads CSARDRTGVSPLHF. The CDR3 bases are TGCAGTGCTAGAGATCGGACAGGGGTCTCACCCCTCCACTTT.

Ten or more counts support this clonotype. The chain uses TRBV4-1 and TRBJ2-7; tentatively, D is TRBD1 (5 bases). The V gene lost 0 bases and the J gene lost 2 bases, with 11 bases spanning the gap. The CDR3 sequence is 15 residues long. CDR1 and CDR2 (germline): MGHRA, YSYEKL. CDR3 sequence (DNA): TGCGCCAGCAGCCAAGAAGGGGCTGGCACCTACGAGCAGTACTTC. Translated, it gives CASSQEGAGTYEQYF.

As concerns this clonotype: Since a much larger clone is just one base distant, this may be a read error. The V gene is TRBV19, the J gene TRBJ1-1; 7 nucleotides agree with TRBD1. Germline CDR1 and CDR2: LNHDA and SQIVND (reference sequence). CDR3 size: 13 residues. The CDR3 region is CASSMTGTTEALF. In DNA form, the CDR3 reads TGTGCCAGTAGTATGACAGGGACGACTGAAGCTCTCTTT.

The CDR3 region is CASSLADRGNYGYTF. In DNA form, the CDR3 reads TGTGCCAGCAGCTTGGCGGACAGGGGGAACTATGGCTACACCTTC. This chain uses TRBV7-9 with TRBJ1-2, with 10 bases identical to TRBD1. The CDR3 is 15 residues long. Germline V gene sequence: CDR1 SEHNR, CDR2 FQNEAQ (reference sequence). V dropped 3 bases and J dropped 2; count of bases not matched to a gene: 3. The full variable domain, in which reference TRBV7-9 and TRBJ1-2 provide the parts outside the CDR3, is DTGVSQNPRHKITKRGQNVTFRCDPISEHNRLYWYRQTLGQGPEFLTYFQNEAQLEKSRLLSDRFSAERPKGSFSTLEIQRTEQGDSAMYLCASSLADRGNYGYTFGSGTRLTVV.

This clonotype was seen repeatedly, ten times or more. The CDR3 spells CATGDRGGNTIYF. DNA for the CDR3: TGTGCCACTGGAGACAGGGGTGGAAACACCATATATTTT. V gene TRBV12-3 or TRBV12-4 combines with J gene TRBJ1-3; TRBD1 matches 8 bases. The V gene end was trimmed by 10 bases and the J gene end by 3 bases; junction bases not matched to a gene: 5. CDR3 size: 13 residues.

V usage is TRBV19 and J usage is TRBJ1-5, with TRBD1 matching over 11 bases. Germline trimming cut 6 bases from V and 4 bases from J; bases unmatched to any gene: 5. Germline V lookup: CDR1 LNHDA, CDR2 SQIVND (reference sequence). The CDR3 runs 15 residues. The CDR3 is CASSLDRGLNQPQHF. The CDR3 DNA is TGTGCCAGTAGCTTGGACAGGGGGCTAAATCAGCCCCAGCATTTT.

This clonotype occurred many times. The chain employs TRBV10-2 and TRBJ2-7; possibly TRBD1 for D (5 bases). Germline V lookup: CDR1 WSHSY, CDR2 SAAADI. The CDR3 runs to 13 residues. V lost 3 bases to trimming and J lost 2 bases, with 8 bases between them. CDR3 in DNA: TGCGCCAGCAGTGACAGGACAACCTACGAGCAGTACTTC. Protein product: CASSDRTTYEQYF.

The V and J genes are TRBV10-3 and TRBJ1-1; no clear D gene. The germline gives CDR1 ENHRY, CDR2 SYGVKD. The CDR3 is 13 residues long. With 3 bases removed from V and 1 base from J, the gap between germline ends came to 6 bases. The CDR3 nucleotides are TGTGCCATCAGTGACTACGGGAACACTGAAGCTTTCTTT. This sequence encodes CAISDYGNTEAFF.

This sequence joins TRBV19 and TRBJ1-2, with a tentative D call TRBD1 (5 bases). The germline CDR1 and CDR2 sequences are LNHDA and SQIVND (reference sequence). Trimming took off 5 bases at V and 4 bases at J, with 20 bases between the two ends. CDR3 length equals 16 residues. The CDR3, as DNA: TGTGCCAGTAGTGCCCGGACTAGCGGGGCCTCCTATGGCTACACCTTC. It yields the protein CASSARTSGASYGYTF.

Comments on this clonotype: This could be a read error, since a much larger clone is one nucleotide away. V gene TRBV5-6 combines with J gene TRBJ2-7; weak D call: TRBD2 (5 bases). Germline V gives CDR1 SGHDT, CDR2 YYEEEE. The CDR3 has 14 residues. Deletions cut 5 bases from V and 7 bases from J, with 19 bases between. The CDR3 bases are TGTGCCAGCAGACACTACGGGGTCGCTAGGGAGCAGTACTTC. Translated, it gives CASRHYGVAREQYF.